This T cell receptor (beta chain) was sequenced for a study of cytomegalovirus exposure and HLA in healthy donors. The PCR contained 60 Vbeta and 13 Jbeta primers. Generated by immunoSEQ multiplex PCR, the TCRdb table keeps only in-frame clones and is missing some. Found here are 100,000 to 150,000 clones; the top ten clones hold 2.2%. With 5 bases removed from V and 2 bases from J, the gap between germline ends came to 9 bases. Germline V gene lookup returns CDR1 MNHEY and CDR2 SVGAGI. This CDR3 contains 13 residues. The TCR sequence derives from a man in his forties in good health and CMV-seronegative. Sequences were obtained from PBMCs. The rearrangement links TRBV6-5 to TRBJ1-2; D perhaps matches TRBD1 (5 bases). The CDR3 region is CASSGTLNYGYTF. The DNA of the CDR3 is TGTGCCAGCAGTGGGACTTTAAACTATGGCTACACCTTC.